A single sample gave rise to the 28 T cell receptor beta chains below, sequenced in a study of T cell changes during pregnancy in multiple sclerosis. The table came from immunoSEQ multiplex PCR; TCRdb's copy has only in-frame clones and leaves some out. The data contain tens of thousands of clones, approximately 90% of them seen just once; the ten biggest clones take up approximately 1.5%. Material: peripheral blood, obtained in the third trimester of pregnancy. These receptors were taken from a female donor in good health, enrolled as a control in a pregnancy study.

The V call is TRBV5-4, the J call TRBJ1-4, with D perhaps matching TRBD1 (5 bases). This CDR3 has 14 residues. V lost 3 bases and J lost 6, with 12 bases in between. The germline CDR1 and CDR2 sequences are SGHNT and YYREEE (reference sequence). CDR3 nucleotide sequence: TGTGCCAGCAGCTGGGGGGGGAATTATGAAAAACTGTTTTTT. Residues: CASSWGGNYEKLFF.

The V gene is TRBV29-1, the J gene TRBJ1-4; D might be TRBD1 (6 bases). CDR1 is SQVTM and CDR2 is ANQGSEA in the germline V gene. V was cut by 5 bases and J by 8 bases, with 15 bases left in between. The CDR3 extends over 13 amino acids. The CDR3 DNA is TGCAGCGTTCTGACAGGAATTGGGGAAAAACTGTTTTTT. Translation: CSVLTGIGEKLFF. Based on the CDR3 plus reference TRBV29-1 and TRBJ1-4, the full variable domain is SAVISQKPSRDICQRGTSLTIQCQVDSQVTMMFWYRQQPGQSLTLIATANQGSEATYESGFVIDKFPISRPNLTFSTLTVSNMSPEDSSIYLCSVLTGIGEKLFFGSGTQLSVL.

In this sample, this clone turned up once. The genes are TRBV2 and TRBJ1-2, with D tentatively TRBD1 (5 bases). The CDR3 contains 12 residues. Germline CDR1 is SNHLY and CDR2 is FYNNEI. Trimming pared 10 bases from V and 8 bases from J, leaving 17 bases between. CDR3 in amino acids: CATRLGKGGYTF. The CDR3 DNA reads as TGTGCCACCCGCCTTGGGAAGGGGGGCTACACCTTC.

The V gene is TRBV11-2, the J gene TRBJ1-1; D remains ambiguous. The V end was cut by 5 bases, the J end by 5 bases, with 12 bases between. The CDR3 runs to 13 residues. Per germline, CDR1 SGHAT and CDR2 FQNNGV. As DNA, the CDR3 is TGTGCCAGCAGCCCGCCAGGTGAAACTGAAGCTTTCTTT. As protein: CASSPPGETEAFF.

In nucleotides, the CDR3 is TGTGCCAGCAGCGTAGAGGCGACTAGCGGGGGGCCTATTTCCAATGAGCAGTTCTTC. Translated, it gives CASSVEATSGGPISNEQFF. This chain links TRBV9 with TRBJ2-1; 13 nucleotides agree with TRBD2. CDR1 is SGDLS, CDR2 YYNGEE, per germline. The CDR3 runs to 19 residues. V lost 0 bases to trimming and J lost 6 bases; unmatched junction nucleotides: 12.

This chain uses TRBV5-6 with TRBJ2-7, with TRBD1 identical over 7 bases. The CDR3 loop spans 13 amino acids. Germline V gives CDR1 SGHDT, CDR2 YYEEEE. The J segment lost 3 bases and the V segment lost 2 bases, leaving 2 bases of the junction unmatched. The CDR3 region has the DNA TGTGCCAGCAGCTTTAACAGGGGCTACGAGCAGTACTTC. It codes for CASSFNRGYEQYF.

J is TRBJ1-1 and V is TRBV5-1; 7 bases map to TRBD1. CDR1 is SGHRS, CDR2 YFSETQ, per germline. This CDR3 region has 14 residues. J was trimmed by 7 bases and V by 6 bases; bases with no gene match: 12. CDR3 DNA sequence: TGCGCCAGCAACCCCAGAGCAGGGGGAATTGAAGCTTTCTTT. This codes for CASNPRAGGIEAFF.

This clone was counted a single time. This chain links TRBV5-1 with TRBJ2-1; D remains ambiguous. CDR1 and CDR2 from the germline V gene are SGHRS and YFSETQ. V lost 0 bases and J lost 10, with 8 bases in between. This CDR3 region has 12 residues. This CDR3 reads CASSLGELEQFF. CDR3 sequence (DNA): TGCGCCAGCAGCTTGGGTGAACTAGAGCAGTTCTTC.

The chain's CDR3 is CASSPGAGLSYEQYF. The CDR3 region has the DNA TGTGCCAGCAGCCCCGGAGCGGGACTCTCCTACGAGCAGTACTTC. The V call is TRBV7-2, the J call TRBJ2-7; 7 nucleotides align to TRBD2. Germline-derived CDR1 and CDR2 are SGHTA and FQGNSA. The V segment lost 5 bases and the J segment 0 bases; nucleotides outside the gene matches: 7. The CDR3 sequence is 15 residues long.

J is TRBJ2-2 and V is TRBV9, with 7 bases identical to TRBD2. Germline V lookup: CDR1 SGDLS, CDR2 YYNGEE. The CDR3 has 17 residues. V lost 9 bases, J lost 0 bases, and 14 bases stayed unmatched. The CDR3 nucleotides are TGTGCCACCTCGACTCTAGCGGTGTTCGCGAACACCGGGGAGCTGTTTTTT. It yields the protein CATSTLAVFANTGELFF. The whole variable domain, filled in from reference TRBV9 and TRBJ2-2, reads DSGVTQTPKHLITATGQRVTLRCSPRSGDLSVYWYQQSLDQGLQFLIQYYNGEERAKGNILERFSAQQFPDLHSELNLSSLELGDSALYFCATSTLAVFANTGELFFGEGSRLTVL.

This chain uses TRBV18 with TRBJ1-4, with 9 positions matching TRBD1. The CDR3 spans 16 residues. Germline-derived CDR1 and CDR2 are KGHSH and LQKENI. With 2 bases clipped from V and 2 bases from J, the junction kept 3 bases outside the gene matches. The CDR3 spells CASSPATGGTNEKLFF. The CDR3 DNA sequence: TGTGCCAGCTCACCAGCGACAGGGGGGACTAATGAAAAACTGTTTTTT.

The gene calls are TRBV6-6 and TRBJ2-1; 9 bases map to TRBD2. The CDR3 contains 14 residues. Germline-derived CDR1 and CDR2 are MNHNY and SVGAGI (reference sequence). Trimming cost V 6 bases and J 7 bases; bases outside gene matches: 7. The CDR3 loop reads CASSTVAGENEQFF. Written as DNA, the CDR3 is TGTGCCAGCAGCACAGTAGCGGGGGAAAATGAGCAGTTCTTC.

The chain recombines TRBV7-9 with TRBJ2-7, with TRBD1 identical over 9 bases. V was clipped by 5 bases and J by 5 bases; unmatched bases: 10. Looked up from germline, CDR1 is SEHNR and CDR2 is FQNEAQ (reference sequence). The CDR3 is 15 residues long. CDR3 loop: CASSGPGTGNHEQYF. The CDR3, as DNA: TGTGCCAGCAGCGGACCCGGGACAGGGAACCACGAGCAGTACTTC.

In DNA, the CDR3 is TGTGCCAGCAGCTTTGGCGGGGGTAGGGATGAGCAGTTCTTC. Its protein product is CASSFGGGRDEQFF. The V gene is TRBV11-1, the J gene TRBJ2-1; TRBD2 matches 7 bases. Per the germline V gene, CDR1 is SGHAT and CDR2 is FQDESV (reference sequence). The V and J ends lost 3 bases and 8 bases, in that order; junction bases with no gene match: 7. The CDR3 is made up of 14 amino acids. Full variable domain (remainder filled in from reference TRBV11-1 and TRBJ2-1): EAEVAQSPRYKITEKSQAVAFWCDPISGHATLYWYRQILGQGPELLVQFQDESVVDDSQLPKDRFSAERLKGVDSTLKIQPAELGDSAMYLCASSFGGGRDEQFFGPGTRLTVL.

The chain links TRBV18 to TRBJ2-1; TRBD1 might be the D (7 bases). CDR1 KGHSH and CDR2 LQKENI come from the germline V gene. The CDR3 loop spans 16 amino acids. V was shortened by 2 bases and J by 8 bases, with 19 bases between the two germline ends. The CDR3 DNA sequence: TGTGCCAGCTCACCAAGGAGGGGGCTGTCTGGGGATGAGCAGTTCTTC. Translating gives CASSPRRGLSGDEQFF.

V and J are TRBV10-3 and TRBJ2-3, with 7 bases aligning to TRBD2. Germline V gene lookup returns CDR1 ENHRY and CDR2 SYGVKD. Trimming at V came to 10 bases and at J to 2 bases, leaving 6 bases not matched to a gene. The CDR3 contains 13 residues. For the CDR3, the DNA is TGTGCCACCCAAAGCGGGGTCACAGATACGCAGTATTTT. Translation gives CATQSGVTDTQYF.

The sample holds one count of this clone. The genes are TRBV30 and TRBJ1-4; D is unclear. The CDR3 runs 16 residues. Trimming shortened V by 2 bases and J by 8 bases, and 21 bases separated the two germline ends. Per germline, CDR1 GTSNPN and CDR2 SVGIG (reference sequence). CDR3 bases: TGTGCCTGGAGTCCCGCTAGGACGGGGTTAGGAGAAAAACTGTTTTTT. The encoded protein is CAWSPARTGLGEKLFF. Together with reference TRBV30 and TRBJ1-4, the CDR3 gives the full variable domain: SQTIHQWPATLVQPVGSPLSLECTVEGTSNPNLYWYRQAAGRGLQLLFYSVGIGQISSEVPQNLSASRPQDRQFILSSKKLLLSDSGFYLCAWSPARTGLGEKLFFGSGTQLSVL.

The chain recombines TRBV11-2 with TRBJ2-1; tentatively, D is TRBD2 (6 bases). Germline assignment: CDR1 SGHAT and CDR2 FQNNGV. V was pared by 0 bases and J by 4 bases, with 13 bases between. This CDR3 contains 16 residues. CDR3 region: CASSLDFGGNYNEQFF. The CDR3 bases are TGTGCCAGCAGCTTAGATTTTGGGGGGAATTACAATGAGCAGTTCTTC.

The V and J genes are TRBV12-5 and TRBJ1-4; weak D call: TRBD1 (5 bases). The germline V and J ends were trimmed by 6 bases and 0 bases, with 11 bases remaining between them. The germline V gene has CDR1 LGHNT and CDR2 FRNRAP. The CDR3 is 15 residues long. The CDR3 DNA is TGTGCTAGTGGGGCGGGGGTCTCAACTAATGAAAAACTGTTTTTT. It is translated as CASGAGVSTNEKLFF.

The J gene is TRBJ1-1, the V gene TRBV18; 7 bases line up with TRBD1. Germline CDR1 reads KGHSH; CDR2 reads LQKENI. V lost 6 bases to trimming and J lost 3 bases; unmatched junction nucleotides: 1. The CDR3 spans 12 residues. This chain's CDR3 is CASSTGHTEAFF. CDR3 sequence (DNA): TGTGCCAGCTCGACAGGGCACACTGAAGCTTTCTTT.

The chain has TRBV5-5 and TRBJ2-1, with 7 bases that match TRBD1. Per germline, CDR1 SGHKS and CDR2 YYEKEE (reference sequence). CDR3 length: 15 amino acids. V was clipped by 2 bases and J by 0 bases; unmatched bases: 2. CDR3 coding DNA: TGTGCCAGCAGCTTACAGGGGCTCTCCTACAATGAGCAGTTCTTC. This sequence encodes CASSLQGLSYNEQFF.

The CDR3 spells CATRAGAYNEQFF. CDR3 coding DNA: TGTGCCACCCGGGCGGGGGCGTACAATGAGCAGTTCTTC. The chain links TRBV11-2 to TRBJ2-1, with a tentative D call TRBD2 (7 bases). Germline V gives CDR1 SGHAT, CDR2 FQNNGV. CDR3 length: 13 residues. The V and J ends lost 10 bases and 4 bases respectively, with 14 bases between them.

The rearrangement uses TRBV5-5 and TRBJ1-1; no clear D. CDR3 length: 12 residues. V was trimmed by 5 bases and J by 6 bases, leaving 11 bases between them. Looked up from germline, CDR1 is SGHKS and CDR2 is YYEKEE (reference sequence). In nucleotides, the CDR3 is TGTGCCAGCAGTTCCGGGGTACCTGAAGCTTTCTTT. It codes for CASSSGVPEAFF.

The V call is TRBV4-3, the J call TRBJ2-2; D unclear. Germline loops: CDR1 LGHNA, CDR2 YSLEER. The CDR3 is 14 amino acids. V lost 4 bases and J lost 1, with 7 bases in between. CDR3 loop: CASSLRRNTGELFF. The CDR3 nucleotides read TGCGCCAGCAGCCTGAGGCGGAACACCGGGGAGCTGTTTTTT.

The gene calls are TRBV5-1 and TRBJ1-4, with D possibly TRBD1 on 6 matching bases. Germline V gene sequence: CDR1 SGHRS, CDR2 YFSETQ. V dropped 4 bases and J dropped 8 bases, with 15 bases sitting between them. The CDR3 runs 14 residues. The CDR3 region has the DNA TGCGCCAGCAGCCTCGGGGGGGCTGGGGAAAAACTGTTTTTT. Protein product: CASSLGGAGEKLFF.

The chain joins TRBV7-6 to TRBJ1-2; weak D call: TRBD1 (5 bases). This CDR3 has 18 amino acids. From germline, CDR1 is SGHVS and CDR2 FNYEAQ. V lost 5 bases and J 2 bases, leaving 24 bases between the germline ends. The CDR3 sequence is CASSPIVGLQSANYGYTF. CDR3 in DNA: TGTGCCAGCAGCCCCATAGTGGGACTCCAAAGCGCAAACTATGGCTACACCTTC.

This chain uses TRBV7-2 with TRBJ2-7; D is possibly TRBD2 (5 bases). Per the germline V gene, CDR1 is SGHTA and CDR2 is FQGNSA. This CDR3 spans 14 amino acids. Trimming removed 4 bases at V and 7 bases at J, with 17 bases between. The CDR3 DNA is TGTGCCAGCAGCTCATACCGGGCCTCGGGGGAGCAGTACTTC. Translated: CASSSYRASGEQYF.

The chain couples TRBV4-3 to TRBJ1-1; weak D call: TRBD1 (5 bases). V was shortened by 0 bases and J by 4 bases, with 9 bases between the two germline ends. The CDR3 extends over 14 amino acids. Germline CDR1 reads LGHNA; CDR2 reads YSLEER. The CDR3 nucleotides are TGCGCCAGCAGCCAAGATCGGGGGAGCACTGAAGCTTTCTTT. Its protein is CASSQDRGSTEAFF.